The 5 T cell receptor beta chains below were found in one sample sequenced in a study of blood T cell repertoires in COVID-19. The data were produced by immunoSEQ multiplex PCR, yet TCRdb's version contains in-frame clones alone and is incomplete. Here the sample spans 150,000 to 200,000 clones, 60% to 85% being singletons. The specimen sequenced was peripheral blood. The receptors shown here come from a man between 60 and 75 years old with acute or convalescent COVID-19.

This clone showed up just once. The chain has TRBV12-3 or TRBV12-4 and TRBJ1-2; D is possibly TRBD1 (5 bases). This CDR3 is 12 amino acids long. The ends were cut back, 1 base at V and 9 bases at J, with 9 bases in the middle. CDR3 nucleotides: TGTGCCAGCAGTTTAGGGGGCAGAAGCTACACCTTC. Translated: CASSLGGRSYTF.

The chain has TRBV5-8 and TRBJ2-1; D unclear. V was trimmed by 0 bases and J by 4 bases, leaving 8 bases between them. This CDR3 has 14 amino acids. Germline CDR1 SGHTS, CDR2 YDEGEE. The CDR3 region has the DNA TGTGCCAGCAGCTTGGGTCCCCGGTACAATGAGCAGTTCTTC. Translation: CASSLGPRYNEQFF.

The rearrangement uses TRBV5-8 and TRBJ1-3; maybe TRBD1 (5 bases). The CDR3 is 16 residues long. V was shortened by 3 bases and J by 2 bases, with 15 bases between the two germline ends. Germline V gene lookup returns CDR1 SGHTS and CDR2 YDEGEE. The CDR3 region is CASSSQGGFTGNTIYF. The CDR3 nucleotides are TGTGCCAGCAGCTCTCAGGGTGGTTTTACTGGAAACACCATATATTTT.

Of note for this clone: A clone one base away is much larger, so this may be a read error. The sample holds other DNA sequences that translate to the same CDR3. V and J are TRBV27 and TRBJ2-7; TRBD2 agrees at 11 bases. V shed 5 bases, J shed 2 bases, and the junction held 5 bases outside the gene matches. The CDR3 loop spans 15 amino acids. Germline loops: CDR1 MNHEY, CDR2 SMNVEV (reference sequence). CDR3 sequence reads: CASSPTSGGTYEQYF. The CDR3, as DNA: TGTGCCAGCAGTCCTACTAGCGGGGGAACCTACGAGCAGTACTTC.

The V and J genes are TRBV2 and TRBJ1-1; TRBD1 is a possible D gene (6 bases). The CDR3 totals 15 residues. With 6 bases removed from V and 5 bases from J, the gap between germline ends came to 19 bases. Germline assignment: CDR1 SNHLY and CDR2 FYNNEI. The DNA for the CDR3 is TGTGCCAGCAGGCGGGGGGGCGACGTTCGGACTGAAGCTTTCTTT. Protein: CASRRGGDVRTEAFF.